This passage covers 15 T cell receptor beta chains from one sample sequenced in a study of blood T cell repertoires in COVID-19 (dated by TCRdb to about 2020). The library relied on the immunoSEQ multiplex PCR assay. In its TCRdb copy, this immuneACCESS table keeps in-frame sequences only and misses some clones. Where compared with another copy, unresolved V genes explain less than half of these, and the others have no known cause. The sample table contains approximately 240,000 clones; only one count was recorded for about 85% of them. Around 18% of the sample goes to the ten largest clones. The sequenced sample was peripheral blood. The source of these receptors is a woman of 80 years or more with active or convalescent COVID-19.

The sample holds one count of this clone. J is TRBJ1-1 and V is TRBV27; 10 bases line up with TRBD1. CDR3 length equals 17 residues. The trim removed 6 bases at V and 0 bases at J, leaving 10 bases unmatched. Per germline, CDR1 MNHEY and CDR2 SMNVEV (reference sequence). The CDR3 region is CASSYVTGGGLNTEAFF. CDR3 DNA sequence: TGTGCCAGCAGCTATGTGACAGGGGGCGGCTTGAACACTGAAGCTTTCTTT.

This chain uses TRBV15 with TRBJ2-1, with 8 bases fitting TRBD1. J was trimmed by 16 bases and V by 5 bases; bases with no gene match: 10. Germline CDR1 and CDR2: LNHNV and YYDKDF (reference sequence). CDR3 size: 12 residues. CDR3 sequence (DNA): TGTGCCACCAGCCCTACGACGACAGGGGTTTTCTTC. Protein product: CATSPTTTGVFF.

The rearrangement uses TRBV6-1 and TRBJ2-7; 8 nucleotides agree with TRBD1. Germline V gives CDR1 MNHNS, CDR2 SASEGT. Losses at the gene ends were 3 bases for V and 7 bases for J; bases not matched to a gene: 5. CDR3 length: 13 amino acids. For the CDR3, the DNA is TGTGCCAGCAGTGAGAGCAGGGGGCTTGAGCAGTACTTC. Its translation: CASSESRGLEQYF.

V and J are TRBV6-2 or TRBV6-3 and TRBJ2-7, with 13 bases that match TRBD2. V trimming: 6 bases; J trimming: 7 bases; junction bases outside the gene matches: 15. CDR3 size: 17 residues. Looked up from germline, CDR1 is MNHEY and CDR2 is SVGEGT. The CDR3 DNA sequence: TGTGCCAGCAGCCCTTCGGGACTAGCGGGACTCCGTCGGGAGCAGTACTTC. This encodes CASSPSGLAGLRREQYF.

This chain connects TRBV12-3 or TRBV12-4 to TRBJ1-2; D unresolved. The CDR3 loop spans 12 amino acids. V lost 3 bases to trimming and J lost 10 bases, with 12 bases between them. CDR3 DNA: TGTGCCAGCAGTTTGGTCAGATCCCACTACACCTTC. Protein sequence: CASSLVRSHYTF.

The chain carries TRBV5-1 and TRBJ2-1; D might be TRBD2 (5 bases). The ends were cut back, 6 bases at V and 4 bases at J, with 14 bases in the middle. The germline V gene encodes CDR1 SGHRS and CDR2 YFSETQ. This CDR3 contains 14 residues. CDR3 region: CASNHRAAYNEQFF. CDR3 DNA: TGCGCCAGCAACCATCGAGCGGCTTACAATGAGCAGTTCTTC.

The chain combines TRBV6-5 with TRBJ2-1; the D gene is possibly TRBD2 (6 bases). The CDR3 sequence is 16 residues long. From germline, CDR1 is MNHEY and CDR2 SVGAGI. With 4 bases removed from V and 0 bases from J, the gap between germline ends came to 13 bases. The CDR3 nucleotides are TGTGCCAGCAGTTCCCAGGGAGGCGGCTCCTACAATGAGCAGTTCTTC. Translating it yields CASSSQGGGSYNEQFF.

V is TRBV6-2 or TRBV6-3 and J is TRBJ1-5; tentatively, D is TRBD1 (6 bases). CDR3 size: 15 residues. V shed 5 bases and J shed 4 bases, with 15 bases lying between them. From germline, CDR1 is MNHEY and CDR2 SVGEGT. CDR3 amino acids: CASSQTTGRNQPQHF. Here the CDR3 DNA reads TGTGCCAGCAGTCAGACCACAGGGAGAAATCAGCCCCAGCATTTT.

The chain uses TRBV25-1 and TRBJ2-7; TRBD1 aligns across 7 bases. CDR1 MGHDK and CDR2 SYGVNS come from the germline V gene. Trimming took 9 bases from V and 0 from J; bases not matched to a gene: 5. This CDR3 region has 13 residues. CDR3 residues: CASTRDSSYEQYF. DNA for the CDR3: TGTGCCAGTACCCGGGACAGCTCCTACGAGCAGTACTTC.

The chain couples TRBV18 to TRBJ2-3, with 12 positions matching TRBD2. V lost 3 bases and J lost 9; bases outside the gene matches: 7. Germline-derived CDR1 and CDR2 are KGHSH and LQKENI. The CDR3 has 15 amino acids. CDR3 nucleotide sequence: TGTGCCAGCTCACCTCGACTAGCGGGGGACCCGACGCAGTATTTT. It yields the protein CASSPRLAGDPTQYF.

This clone was observed once. V and J are TRBV28 and TRBJ2-7, with 12 bases that match TRBD1. This CDR3 has 13 amino acids. In germline, CDR1 is MDHEN, CDR2 SYDVKM. V shed 3 bases, J shed 9 bases, and the junction held 3 bases outside the gene matches. The CDR3 is CASSLGTGGGQYF. CDR3 sequence (DNA): TGTGCCAGCAGTTTGGGGACAGGGGGCGGGCAGTACTTC.

This sequence joins TRBV2 and TRBJ1-6, with 7 bases that match TRBD1. The germline CDR1 and CDR2 sequences are SNHLY and FYNNEI. V lost 6 bases to trimming and J lost 9 bases; unmatched junction nucleotides: 11. The CDR3 is 15 amino acids. DNA of the CDR3: TGTGCCAGCAGGGGCACCGACAGGGTTACTTCACCCCTCCACTTT. Translation gives CASRGTDRVTSPLHF.

Points on this clone: Additional DNA sequences in this sample encode the identical CDR3. The chain links TRBV7-2 to TRBJ2-3, with a possible D match to TRBD2 (5 bases). The CDR3 contains 13 residues. Trimming took 3 bases from V and 6 from J, leaving 10 bases between them. Germline lookup yields CDR1 SGHTA and CDR2 FQGNSA. The DNA for the CDR3 is TGTGCCAGCAGCTTCGGGTCGGGGGATACGCAGTATTTT. Encoded protein: CASSFGSGDTQYF.

This rearrangement joins TRBV29-1 to TRBJ2-1; TRBD2 matches at 8 bases. The CDR3 runs 13 residues. In germline, CDR1 is SQVTM, CDR2 ANQGSEA. V lost 0 bases, J lost 9 bases, and 4 bases stayed unmatched. CDR3 loop: CSVEEYSGTEQFF. The CDR3 region has the DNA TGCAGCGTTGAAGAGTATAGCGGGACTGAGCAGTTCTTC.

This clone was seen more than once but under ten times. This chain connects TRBV5-5 to TRBJ1-2; the D gene is possibly TRBD1 (6 bases). Between the trimmed V and J ends, which lost 4 bases and 7 bases, there was a span of 11 bases. The CDR3 is 12 residues long. Germline V gives CDR1 SGHKS, CDR2 YYEKEE (reference sequence). The CDR3 loop reads CASSQEGGGYTF. For the CDR3, the DNA is TGTGCCAGCAGCCAGGAAGGGGGTGGCTACACCTTC.